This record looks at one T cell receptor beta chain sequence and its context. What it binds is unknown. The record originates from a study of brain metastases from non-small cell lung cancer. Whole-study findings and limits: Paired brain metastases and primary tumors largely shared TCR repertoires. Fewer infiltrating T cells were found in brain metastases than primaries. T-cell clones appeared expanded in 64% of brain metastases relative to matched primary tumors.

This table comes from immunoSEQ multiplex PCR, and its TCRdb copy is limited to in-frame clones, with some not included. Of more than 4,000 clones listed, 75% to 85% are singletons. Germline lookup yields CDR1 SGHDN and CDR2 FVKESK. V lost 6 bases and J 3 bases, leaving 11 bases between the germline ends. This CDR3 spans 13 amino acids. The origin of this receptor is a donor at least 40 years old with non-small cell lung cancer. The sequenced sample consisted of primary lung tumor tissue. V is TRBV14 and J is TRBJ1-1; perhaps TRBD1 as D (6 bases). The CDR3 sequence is CASSRTGYTEAFF. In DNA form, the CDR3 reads TGTGCCAGCAGTCGTACAGGGTACACTGAAGCTTTCTTT.